A selection of T cell receptor beta chains follows, all from one sample in a study of T-cell memory formation after mild COVID-19. TCRdb itself ran the 5' RACE reads through MiXCR, one entry per CDR3 protein. Here the sample spans approximately 40,000 distinct CDR3 sequences, 10% to 12% being singletons. The sequenced sample was PBMCs or a T cell subset sorted from them (not recorded which). These receptor sequences come from a young man who had mild COVID-19 (a few samples of this study predate the infection). Cell type and time point are not known. The CDR3 runs from the conserved cysteine through the conserved F or W. Fields, in order: CDR3 length, J gene, D gene, V gene, clone size, CDR3 protein, CDR3 DNA. The D gene is left open where the match is weak. Some rows have no size entry. The others give once, few or many, or a class for an expanded clone.

len: 13; j_gene: TRBJ1-2; d_gene: NA; v_gene: TRBV12-3/TRBV12-4; abundance: many; CDR3aa: CASSQTLNYGYTF; CDR3nt: TGTGCCAGCAGTCAGACACTTAACTATGGCTACACCTTC
len: 15; j_gene: TRBJ2-5; d_gene: NA; v_gene: TRBV6-2/TRBV6-3; abundance: medium-sized; CDR3aa: CASSAGTSDQETQYF; CDR3nt: TGTGCCAGCAGTGCCGGCACCAGTGATCAAGAGACCCAGTACTTC
len: 15; j_gene: TRBJ2-1; d_gene: TRBD2; v_gene: TRBV4-2; abundance: many; CDR3aa: CASSRETSGYNEQFF; CDR3nt: TGTGCCAGCAGCCGGGAGACTAGCGGGTACAATGAGCAGTTCTTC
len: 16; j_gene: TRBJ2-2; d_gene: TRBD2; v_gene: TRBV6-2/TRBV6-3; abundance: many; CDR3aa: CASSYLAGTHTGELFF; CDR3nt: TGTGCCAGCAGTTACCTAGCGGGGACTCACACCGGGGAGCTGTTTTTT
len: 15; j_gene: TRBJ2-7; d_gene: TRBD1; v_gene: TRBV18; abundance: many; CDR3aa: CASSPRTGDSYEQYF; CDR3nt: TGTGCCAGCTCACCACGGACAGGGGATTCGTACGAGCAGTACTTC
len: 14; j_gene: TRBJ2-2; d_gene: TRBD2; v_gene: TRBV20-1; abundance: many; CDR3aa: CSALAGERTGELFF; CDR3nt: TGCAGTGCTTTAGCGGGGGAACGCACCGGGGAGCTGTTTTTT
len: 13; j_gene: TRBJ2-7; d_gene: NA; v_gene: TRBV7-9; abundance: NA; CDR3aa: CASSLGNTYEQYF; CDR3nt: TGTGCCAGCAGCTTGGGGAATACCTACGAGCAGTACTTC
len: 11; j_gene: TRBJ1-2; d_gene: NA; v_gene: TRBV5-1; abundance: many; CDR3aa: CASGEDYGYTF; CDR3nt: TGCGCCAGCGGCGAGGACTATGGCTACACCTTC
len: 12; j_gene: TRBJ2-7; d_gene: NA; v_gene: TRBV20-1; abundance: many; CDR3aa: CSVEDLSYEQYF; CDR3nt: TGCAGTGTTGAGGATCTCTCCTACGAGCAGTACTTC
len: 15; j_gene: TRBJ1-2; d_gene: NA; v_gene: TRBV6-2/TRBV6-3; abundance: many; CDR3aa: CASSPRGGSLYGYTF; CDR3nt: TGTGCCAGCAGTCCTAGAGGTGGATCCCTCTATGGCTACACCTTC
len: 14; j_gene: TRBJ1-5; d_gene: TRBD1; v_gene: TRBV29-1; abundance: many; CDR3aa: CSVGTVEGGQPQHF; CDR3nt: TGCAGCGTGGGGACAGTGGAGGGCGGTCAGCCCCAGCATTTT
len: 14; j_gene: TRBJ2-6; d_gene: NA; v_gene: TRBV20-1; abundance: many; CDR3aa: CSASPSSGANVLTF; CDR3nt: TGCAGTGCTAGCCCCAGCTCTGGGGCCAACGTCCTGACTTTC
len: 12; j_gene: TRBJ1-1; d_gene: NA; v_gene: TRBV29-1; abundance: many; CDR3aa: CSARAANTEAFF; CDR3nt: TGCAGCGCCAGGGCGGCGAACACTGAAGCTTTCTTT
len: 14; j_gene: TRBJ2-3; d_gene: TRBD1; v_gene: TRBV6-1; abundance: many; CDR3aa: CAMWTGDATDTQYF; CDR3nt: TGTGCCATGTGGACAGGGGATGCCACAGATACGCAGTATTTT
len: 16; j_gene: TRBJ1-2; d_gene: NA; v_gene: TRBV11-2; abundance: many; CDR3aa: CASSAAGDGGIYGYTF; CDR3nt: TGTGCCAGCAGCGCAGCAGGGGACGGCGGGATCTATGGCTACACCTTC
len: 12; j_gene: TRBJ1-2; d_gene: NA; v_gene: TRBV7-2; abundance: many; CDR3aa: CASSPSNYGYTF; CDR3nt: TGTGCCAGCAGCCCCTCTAACTATGGCTACACCTTC
len: 19; j_gene: TRBJ2-2; d_gene: NA; v_gene: TRBV5-1; abundance: few; CDR3aa: CASSPTWSTGTSNTGELFF; CDR3nt: TGCGCCAGCAGCCCTACTTGGTCGACCGGGACGTCAAACACCGGGGAGCTGTTTTTT
len: 13; j_gene: TRBJ2-5; d_gene: TRBD1; v_gene: TRBV2; abundance: many; CDR3aa: CASSGATGETQYF; CDR3nt: TGTGCCAGCAGTGGTGCGACAGGGGAGACCCAGTACTTC
len: 16; j_gene: TRBJ1-5; d_gene: NA; v_gene: TRBV7-2; abundance: many; CDR3aa: CASSTQGGYSNQPQHF; CDR3nt: TGTGCCAGCAGCACCCAGGGAGGGTATAGCAATCAGCCCCAGCATTTT
len: 14; j_gene: TRBJ1-3; d_gene: TRBD1; v_gene: TRBV5-1; abundance: many; CDR3aa: CATRQGDSGNTIYF; CDR3nt: TGCGCCACCCGTCAGGGGGACTCTGGAAACACCATATATTTT
len: 15; j_gene: TRBJ2-2; d_gene: TRBD1; v_gene: TRBV28; abundance: few; CDR3aa: CASSLGTENTGELFF; CDR3nt: TGTGCCAGCAGTTTGGGGACAGAGAACACCGGGGAGCTGTTTTTT
len: 17; j_gene: TRBJ2-5; d_gene: TRBD1; v_gene: TRBV13; abundance: few; CDR3aa: CASSLSFADRAAETQYF; CDR3nt: TGTGCCAGCAGCTTAAGCTTCGCGGACAGGGCCGCGGAGACCCAGTACTTC
len: 18; j_gene: TRBJ1-3; d_gene: TRBD1; v_gene: TRBV28; abundance: many; CDR3aa: CASSLPDREWYSGNTIYF; CDR3nt: TGTGCCAGCAGTTTACCCGACAGGGAATGGTACTCTGGAAACACCATATATTTT
len: 15; j_gene: TRBJ1-1; d_gene: NA; v_gene: TRBV18; abundance: many; CDR3aa: CASSPLRGGNTEAFF; CDR3nt: TGTGCCAGCTCACCACTTCGGGGAGGGAACACTGAAGCTTTCTTT
len: 15; j_gene: TRBJ2-6; d_gene: NA; v_gene: TRBV7-9; abundance: NA; CDR3aa: CASSRWGVGANVLTF; CDR3nt: TGTGCCAGCTCGCGTTGGGGGGTTGGGGCCAACGTCCTGACTTTC
len: 14; j_gene: TRBJ2-3; d_gene: TRBD1; v_gene: TRBV7-3; abundance: many; CDR3aa: CASSASGGRDTQYF; CDR3nt: TGTGCCAGCAGCGCCTCAGGGGGTAGAGATACGCAGTATTTT
len: 16; j_gene: TRBJ2-1; d_gene: TRBD1; v_gene: TRBV9; abundance: many; CDR3aa: CASSRDRSSSYNEQFF; CDR3nt: TGTGCCAGCAGCAGGGACAGGTCGAGCTCCTACAATGAGCAGTTCTTC
len: 16; j_gene: TRBJ2-5; d_gene: TRBD1; v_gene: TRBV7-8; abundance: many; CDR3aa: CASSQRQGAAPETQYF; CDR3nt: TGTGCCAGCAGCCAAAGACAGGGGGCGGCTCCAGAGACCCAGTACTTC
len: 16; j_gene: TRBJ2-3; d_gene: NA; v_gene: TRBV7-2; abundance: many; CDR3aa: CASSFGPGGAADTQYF; CDR3nt: TGTGCCAGCAGCTTCGGCCCAGGGGGGGCCGCAGATACGCAGTATTTT
len: 13; j_gene: TRBJ2-1; d_gene: TRBD1; v_gene: TRBV20-1; abundance: many; CDR3aa: CSADSGTVNEQFF; CDR3nt: TGCAGTGCTGACTCCGGGACAGTTAATGAGCAGTTCTTC
len: 14; j_gene: TRBJ1-1; d_gene: NA; v_gene: TRBV7-6; abundance: many; CDR3aa: CASTRGGMNTEAFF; CDR3nt: TGTGCCAGCACCCGGGGGGGCATGAACACTGAAGCTTTCTTT
len: 14; j_gene: TRBJ2-7; d_gene: NA; v_gene: TRBV5-5; abundance: many; CDR3aa: CASRLESLNYEQYF; CDR3nt: TGTGCCAGCAGGCTAGAATCGTTGAACTACGAGCAGTACTTC
len: 16; j_gene: TRBJ2-1; d_gene: NA; v_gene: TRBV4-3; abundance: many; CDR3aa: CASSQDWGGGGDEQFF; CDR3nt: TGCGCCAGCAGCCAAGATTGGGGGGGCGGTGGGGATGAGCAGTTCTTC
len: 16; j_gene: TRBJ2-1; d_gene: TRBD2; v_gene: TRBV3-1; abundance: few; CDR3aa: CASSFTSARDLNEQFF; CDR3nt: TGTGCCAGCAGCTTCACTAGCGCCCGGGACCTCAATGAGCAGTTCTTC
len: 16; j_gene: TRBJ2-2; d_gene: TRBD1; v_gene: TRBV9; abundance: few; CDR3aa: CASSPGQGGDTGELFF; CDR3nt: TGTGCCAGCAGCCCCGGACAGGGGGGGGACACCGGGGAGCTGTTTTTT
len: 13; j_gene: TRBJ1-2; d_gene: TRBD1; v_gene: TRBV20-1; abundance: NA; CDR3aa: CSAPGQGAFGYTF; CDR3nt: TGCAGTGCCCCGGGACAGGGGGCATTTGGCTACACCTTC
len: 15; j_gene: TRBJ1-1; d_gene: TRBD1; v_gene: TRBV24-1; abundance: many; CDR3aa: CATSDSGTGNTEAFF; CDR3nt: TGTGCCACCAGTGATTCCGGGACAGGGAACACTGAAGCTTTCTTT
len: 15; j_gene: TRBJ2-3; d_gene: TRBD2; v_gene: TRBV7-2; abundance: many; CDR3aa: CASSYSGGETDTQYF; CDR3nt: TGTGCCAGCAGCTATAGCGGGGGGGAGACAGATACGCAGTATTTT
len: 17; j_gene: TRBJ2-1; d_gene: TRBD2; v_gene: TRBV25-1; abundance: many; CDR3aa: CASSELAGSGEHNEQFF; CDR3nt: TGTGCCAGCAGTGAATTAGCGGGTAGCGGGGAACACAATGAGCAGTTCTTC
len: 15; j_gene: TRBJ1-2; d_gene: NA; v_gene: TRBV6-2/TRBV6-3; abundance: many; CDR3aa: CASSPGQLLQVGYTF; CDR3nt: TGTGCCAGCAGTCCGGGACAACTCCTCCAAGTTGGCTACACCTTC
len: 15; j_gene: TRBJ1-5; d_gene: TRBD1; v_gene: TRBV20-1; abundance: many; CDR3aa: CSAGAGQGAREPQHF; CDR3nt: TGCAGTGCGGGAGCGGGACAGGGGGCGAGGGAGCCCCAGCATTTT
len: 15; j_gene: TRBJ1-1; d_gene: NA; v_gene: TRBV24-1; abundance: many; CDR3aa: CATSDTRTGNTEAFF; CDR3nt: TGTGCCACCAGTGATACCCGGACGGGGAACACTGAAGCTTTCTTT
len: 16; j_gene: TRBJ1-2; d_gene: NA; v_gene: TRBV15; abundance: many; CDR3aa: CATSRESTRGGYGYTF; CDR3nt: TGTGCCACCAGCAGAGAGAGTACCCGGGGGGGGTACGGCTACACCTTC
len: 14; j_gene: TRBJ2-5; d_gene: NA; v_gene: TRBV12-3/TRBV12-4; abundance: many; CDR3aa: CASSLMTSAETQYF; CDR3nt: TGTGCCAGCAGTTTAATGACTAGTGCAGAGACCCAGTACTTC
len: 16; j_gene: TRBJ2-5; d_gene: TRBD1; v_gene: TRBV25-1; abundance: many; CDR3aa: CASSDLTGTGVETQYF; CDR3nt: TGTGCCAGCAGTGATCTAACCGGGACAGGGGTCGAGACCCAGTACTTC
len: 13; j_gene: TRBJ1-1; d_gene: NA; v_gene: TRBV3-1; abundance: many; CDR3aa: CASSPPTNTEAFF; CDR3nt: TGTGCCAGCAGCCCACCTACGAACACTGAAGCTTTCTTT
len: 19; j_gene: TRBJ1-6; d_gene: NA; v_gene: TRBV21-1; abundance: many; CDR3aa: CASSKARPGVRSYNSPLHF; CDR3nt: TGTGCCAGCAGCAAAGCGCGGCCGGGGGTAAGGTCCTATAATTCACCCCTCCACTTT
len: 15; j_gene: TRBJ2-7; d_gene: TRBD1; v_gene: TRBV12-3/TRBV12-4; abundance: many; CDR3aa: CASSQQGVSRYEQYF; CDR3nt: TGTGCCAGCAGCCAACAGGGGGTATCTCGTTACGAGCAGTACTTC
len: 14; j_gene: TRBJ2-5; d_gene: TRBD2; v_gene: TRBV6-6; abundance: few; CDR3aa: CASSSGTSGVTQYF; CDR3nt: TGTGCCAGCAGTTCAGGGACTAGCGGAGTGACCCAGTACTTC
len: 12; j_gene: TRBJ1-1; d_gene: TRBD1; v_gene: TRBV20-1; abundance: many; CDR3aa: CSTNRGNTEAFF; CDR3nt: TGCAGCACTAACAGGGGGAACACTGAAGCTTTCTTT
len: 15; j_gene: TRBJ1-1; d_gene: NA; v_gene: TRBV29-1; abundance: many; CDR3aa: CSAMAGWAMNTEAFF; CDR3nt: TGCAGCGCGATGGCGGGGTGGGCCATGAACACTGAAGCTTTCTTT
len: 14; j_gene: TRBJ2-7; d_gene: TRBD1; v_gene: TRBV5-1; abundance: many; CDR3aa: CASSLGTAPYEQYF; CDR3nt: TGCGCCAGCAGCCTGGGGACAGCTCCTTACGAGCAGTACTTC
len: 14; j_gene: TRBJ1-5; d_gene: TRBD1; v_gene: TRBV28; abundance: NA; CDR3aa: CASRGTQGAQPQHF; CDR3nt: TGTGCCAGCAGGGGGACACAGGGGGCCCAGCCCCAGCATTTT